Listed below are T cell receptor beta chains from one sample, sequenced in a study of blood T cell repertoires in COVID-19. Data came from immunoSEQ multiplex PCR; TCRdb stores just in-frame clones and leaves some out. The sample includes around 170,000 clones, more than 75% of them seen just once. The specimen was PBMCs or T cells enriched from blood (not recorded which). The receptor source for this set is a man in his 60s who had been exposed to COVID-19. Each CDR3 is given with its conserved first and last residue. D genes are given only for firm matches. Size values are once, few and many counts, or a class for expanded clones, and some rows have none.

abundance: once
j_gene: TRBJ2-7
d_gene: TRBD2
v_gene: TRBV5-1
CDR3aa: CASSPPGLAYEQYF
CDR3nt: TGCGCCAGCAGCCCTCCGGGACTAGCCTACGAGCAGTACTTC

abundance: .
j_gene: TRBJ1-1
d_gene: .
v_gene: TRBV29-1
CDR3aa: CSVTGTLEVNTEAFF
CDR3nt: TGCAGCGTGACCGGGACACTGGAGGTGAACACTGAAGCTTTCTTT

abundance: once
j_gene: TRBJ1-1
d_gene: TRBD1
v_gene: TRBV30
CDR3aa: CAWSRGTGATEAFF
CDR3nt: TGTGCCTGGAGTCGAGGGACAGGGGCCACTGAAGCTTTCTTT

abundance: once
j_gene: TRBJ1-1
d_gene: .
v_gene: TRBV2
CDR3aa: CASSEDRQENTEAFF
CDR3nt: TGTGCCAGCAGTGAAGACCGGCAGGAGAACACTGAAGCTTTCTTT

abundance: .
j_gene: TRBJ2-3
d_gene: .
v_gene: TRBV4-2
CDR3aa: CASSQDPGDTQYF
CDR3nt: TGTGCCAGCAGCCAAGATCCGGGAGATACGCAGTATTTT

abundance: .
j_gene: TRBJ1-5
d_gene: .
v_gene: TRBV2
CDR3aa: CASRNVRDQPQHF
CDR3nt: TGTGCCAGCAGGAATGTGAGGGATCAGCCCCAGCATTTT

abundance: .
j_gene: TRBJ1-2
d_gene: .
v_gene: TRBV6-5
CDR3aa: CASSYAGSGYTF
CDR3nt: TGTGCCAGCAGTTACGCAGGGTCCGGCTACACCTTC

abundance: .
j_gene: TRBJ1-6
d_gene: .
v_gene: TRBV3-1/TRBV3-2
CDR3aa: CASSQGQGAFITLHF
CDR3nt: TGTGCCAGCAGCCAAGGGCAAGGGGCGTTTATTACCCTCCACTTT

abundance: .
j_gene: TRBJ2-5
d_gene: .
v_gene: TRBV5-1
CDR3aa: CASSLEGPEETQYF
CDR3nt: TGCGCCAGCAGCTTGGAGGGGCCTGAAGAGACCCAGTACTTC

abundance: .
j_gene: TRBJ1-3
d_gene: TRBD1
v_gene: TRBV28
CDR3aa: CATGTGSTGNTIYF
CDR3nt: TGTGCCACAGGGACAGGGAGCACTGGAAACACCATATATTTT

abundance: .
j_gene: TRBJ1-2
d_gene: .
v_gene: TRBV5-1
CDR3aa: CASSPGQLLGYGYTF
CDR3nt: TGCGCCAGCAGCCCCGGACAGCTACTGGGATATGGCTACACCTTC

abundance: .
j_gene: TRBJ2-2
d_gene: TRBD2
v_gene: TRBV19
CDR3aa: CASIGGLAVNTGELFF
CDR3nt: TGTGCCAGTATTGGTGGACTAGCGGTGAACACCGGGGAGCTGTTTTTT

abundance: few
j_gene: TRBJ2-7
d_gene: .
v_gene: TRBV10-3
CDR3aa: CAISATDYEQYF
CDR3nt: TGTGCCATCAGCGCCACAGACTACGAGCAGTACTTC

abundance: few
j_gene: TRBJ1-5
d_gene: .
v_gene: TRBV7-2
CDR3aa: CASSLGRVNQPQHF
CDR3nt: TGTGCCAGCAGCTTAGGGAGGGTCAATCAGCCCCAGCATTTT

abundance: .
j_gene: TRBJ2-7
d_gene: TRBD2
v_gene: TRBV12-5
CDR3aa: CASGLAHDGLAGLDYEQYF
CDR3nt: TGTGCTAGTGGTTTGGCACATGACGGACTAGCTGGATTGGACTACGAGCAGTACTTC

abundance: .
j_gene: TRBJ2-7
d_gene: .
v_gene: TRBV7-9
CDR3aa: CASSSAGLSYEQYF
CDR3nt: TGTGCCAGCAGCTCCGCAGGCCTCTCCTACGAGCAGTACTTC

abundance: .
j_gene: TRBJ1-5
d_gene: .
v_gene: TRBV19
CDR3aa: CASSTDTNQPQHF
CDR3nt: TGTGCCAGTTCTACGGACACCAATCAGCCCCAGCATTTT

abundance: .
j_gene: TRBJ1-2
d_gene: .
v_gene: TRBV7-2
CDR3aa: CASSPGDYGYTF
CDR3nt: TGTGCCAGCAGCCCCGGGGACTATGGCTACACCTTC

abundance: .
j_gene: TRBJ1-4
d_gene: .
v_gene: TRBV7-9
CDR3aa: CASSFVGGENEKLFF
CDR3nt: TGTGCCAGCAGCTTTGTGGGAGGAGAAAATGAAAAACTGTTTTTT

abundance: few
j_gene: TRBJ2-5
d_gene: TRBD2
v_gene: TRBV7-9
CDR3aa: CASSRTSGMETQYF
CDR3nt: TGTGCCAGCAGCCGGACTAGCGGGATGGAGACCCAGTACTTC

abundance: .
j_gene: TRBJ2-2
d_gene: TRBD2
v_gene: TRBV9
CDR3aa: CASSVVLAGYGTGELFF
CDR3nt: TGTGCCAGCAGCGTAGTTCTAGCGGGATACGGCACCGGGGAGCTGTTTTTT

abundance: .
j_gene: TRBJ2-7
d_gene: TRBD2
v_gene: TRBV6-4
CDR3aa: CASSESFIGLVVSHYSEQYF
CDR3nt: TGTGCCAGCAGTGAGTCTTTCATCGGACTAGTCGTGTCGCACTATTCCGAGCAGTACTTC

abundance: .
j_gene: TRBJ1-2
d_gene: .
v_gene: TRBV30
CDR3aa: CAWSPGGGLNGYTF
CDR3nt: TGTGCCTGGAGCCCCGGGGGGGGTTTAAATGGCTACACCTTC

abundance: .
j_gene: TRBJ2-1
d_gene: .
v_gene: TRBV7-9
CDR3aa: CASSFITNNEQFF
CDR3nt: TGTGCCAGCAGCTTCATCACAAACAATGAGCAGTTCTTC

abundance: .
j_gene: TRBJ2-7
d_gene: TRBD2
v_gene: TRBV9
CDR3aa: CASSPGLAGVNEQYF
CDR3nt: TGTGCCAGCAGCCCAGGACTAGCGGGAGTGAACGAGCAGTACTTC

abundance: once
j_gene: TRBJ2-1
d_gene: TRBD2
v_gene: TRBV12-5
CDR3aa: CASGPTSGRNNEQFF
CDR3nt: TGTGCTAGTGGACCGACTAGCGGGAGAAACAATGAGCAGTTCTTC

abundance: .
j_gene: TRBJ1-1
d_gene: .
v_gene: TRBV29-1
CDR3aa: CPPGGQNTEAFF
CDR3nt: TGCCCCCCGGGGGGGCAGAACACTGAAGCTTTCTTT

abundance: once
j_gene: TRBJ2-7
d_gene: .
v_gene: TRBV12-3/TRBV12-4
CDR3aa: CASSQSSYEQYF
CDR3nt: TGTGCCAGCAGTCAAAGCTCTTACGAGCAGTACTTC

abundance: .
j_gene: TRBJ2-1
d_gene: TRBD1
v_gene: TRBV3-1/TRBV3-2
CDR3aa: CASSQDSRQGQFF
CDR3nt: TGTGCCAGCAGCCAAGATAGTAGACAGGGTCAGTTCTTC

abundance: .
j_gene: TRBJ2-3
d_gene: .
v_gene: TRBV7-2
CDR3aa: CASGAVLAQYF
CDR3nt: TGTGCCAGCGGCGCCGTACTAGCGCAGTATTTT

abundance: .
j_gene: TRBJ1-2
d_gene: .
v_gene: TRBV19
CDR3aa: CATLTAGGKDYGYTF
CDR3nt: TGTGCCACCTTGACGGCGGGGGGGAAGGACTATGGCTACACCTTC

abundance: .
j_gene: TRBJ2-1
d_gene: TRBD1
v_gene: TRBV19
CDR3aa: CASSIAFRGTGGLNEQFF
CDR3nt: TGTGCCAGTAGTATAGCCTTTAGGGGGACAGGGGGGCTCAATGAGCAGTTCTTC

abundance: .
j_gene: TRBJ2-1
d_gene: TRBD2
v_gene: TRBV9
CDR3aa: CASSVDGTSGPQEQFF
CDR3nt: TGTGCCAGCAGCGTAGACGGGACTAGCGGTCCTCAAGAGCAGTTCTTC

abundance: .
j_gene: TRBJ2-7
d_gene: TRBD1
v_gene: TRBV19
CDR3aa: CATQGQNSYEQYF
CDR3nt: TGTGCCACCCAGGGACAGAACTCCTACGAGCAGTACTTC

abundance: .
j_gene: TRBJ2-5
d_gene: .
v_gene: TRBV29-1
CDR3aa: CSAVSFDRGETQYF
CDR3nt: TGCAGCGCCGTATCATTCGACCGAGGGGAGACCCAGTACTTC

abundance: few
j_gene: TRBJ2-7
d_gene: .
v_gene: TRBV5-1
CDR3aa: CASSLLGSSYEQYF
CDR3nt: TGCGCCAGCAGCTTGCTGGGCAGCTCCTACGAGCAGTACTTC

abundance: .
j_gene: TRBJ2-7
d_gene: TRBD1
v_gene: TRBV9
CDR3aa: CASSAWTGEGEQYF
CDR3nt: TGTGCCAGCAGCGCTTGGACAGGGGAGGGCGAGCAGTACTTC

abundance: .
j_gene: TRBJ2-1
d_gene: TRBD2
v_gene: TRBV7-9
CDR3aa: CASSLGTSGPGHEQFF
CDR3nt: TGTGCCAGCAGCTTAGGGACTAGCGGGCCCGGGCATGAGCAGTTCTTC

abundance: .
j_gene: TRBJ2-7
d_gene: .
v_gene: TRBV27
CDR3aa: CASAGTASHSYEQYF
CDR3nt: TGTGCCAGCGCTGGCACGGCTAGCCACTCCTACGAGCAGTACTTC

abundance: .
j_gene: TRBJ2-3
d_gene: .
v_gene: TRBV5-8
CDR3aa: CASSLEGGRTDTQYF
CDR3nt: TGTGCCAGCAGCTTGGAGGGAGGAAGGACAGATACGCAGTATTTT

abundance: .
j_gene: TRBJ1-3
d_gene: TRBD1
v_gene: TRBV5-6
CDR3aa: CASSWARTGGNTIYF
CDR3nt: TGTGCCAGCAGCTGGGCGAGGACAGGAGGAAACACCATATATTTT

abundance: few
j_gene: TRBJ2-1
d_gene: .
v_gene: TRBV10-3
CDR3aa: CAISESTDEQFF
CDR3nt: TGTGCCATCAGTGAGTCCACGGATGAGCAGTTCTTC

abundance: .
j_gene: TRBJ2-1
d_gene: TRBD2
v_gene: TRBV7-7
CDR3aa: CASSSSSSGRAGEQFF
CDR3nt: TGTGCCAGCAGCTCGTCCTCTAGCGGGAGGGCCGGTGAGCAGTTCTTC

abundance: .
j_gene: TRBJ1-1
d_gene: .
v_gene: TRBV5-1
CDR3aa: CASSLASERSGTEAFF
CDR3nt: TGCGCCAGCAGCTTGGCCTCTGAAAGGTCGGGCACTGAAGCTTTCTTT

abundance: .
j_gene: TRBJ2-2
d_gene: .
v_gene: TRBV6-4
CDR3aa: CASTSWSGSGELFF
CDR3nt: TGTGCCAGCACTTCGTGGTCGGGTTCCGGGGAGCTGTTTTTT

abundance: .
j_gene: TRBJ2-3
d_gene: .
v_gene: TRBV7-9
CDR3aa: CASRPGVTDTQYF
CDR3nt: TGTGCCAGCAGACCCGGGGTGACAGATACGCAGTATTTT

abundance: .
j_gene: TRBJ1-1
d_gene: .
v_gene: TRBV2
CDR3aa: CATDRNTEAFF
CDR3nt: TGTGCCACCGACAGGAACACTGAAGCTTTCTTT

abundance: few
j_gene: TRBJ2-7
d_gene: .
v_gene: TRBV7-9
CDR3aa: CASSLAGGEQYF
CDR3nt: TGTGCCAGCAGCTTAGCCGGGGGCGAGCAGTACTTC

abundance: once
j_gene: TRBJ2-3
d_gene: .
v_gene: TRBV5-1
CDR3aa: CASSSRDNGDTQYF
CDR3nt: TGCGCCAGCAGCTCCCGGGACAACGGGGATACGCAGTATTTT

abundance: .
j_gene: TRBJ2-1
d_gene: TRBD2
v_gene: TRBV19
CDR3aa: CASLPTSGRPRSSYNEQFF
CDR3nt: TGTGCCAGTTTGCCCACTAGCGGGAGGCCCAGAAGCTCCTACAATGAGCAGTTCTTC

abundance: .
j_gene: TRBJ2-7
d_gene: TRBD2
v_gene: TRBV30
CDR3aa: CAWSGVAGDDEQYF
CDR3nt: TGTGCCTGGAGTGGAGTAGCGGGAGATGACGAGCAGTACTTC

abundance: .
j_gene: TRBJ1-2
d_gene: .
v_gene: TRBV6-4
CDR3aa: CASSDSVSPGGGYTF
CDR3nt: TGTGCCAGCAGTGACTCGGTTTCACCCGGCGGGGGCTACACCTTC

abundance: .
j_gene: TRBJ1-1
d_gene: .
v_gene: TRBV3-1/TRBV3-2
CDR3aa: CASNRQPSREAFF
CDR3nt: TGTGCCAGCAACCGACAGCCCTCCCGTGAAGCTTTCTTT

abundance: .
j_gene: TRBJ1-2
d_gene: .
v_gene: TRBV2
CDR3aa: CASRRDGSGGGYTF
CDR3nt: TGTGCCAGCAGGCGGGACGGCTCAGGAGGGGGCTACACCTTC

abundance: few
j_gene: TRBJ1-1
d_gene: .
v_gene: TRBV14
CDR3aa: CASGQAGGAEAFF
CDR3nt: TGTGCCAGCGGCCAGGCGGGTGGAGCTGAAGCTTTCTTT

abundance: few
j_gene: TRBJ1-5
d_gene: TRBD1
v_gene: TRBV6-6
CDR3aa: CASSPREIWTGFRPNNQPQHF
CDR3nt: TGTGCCAGCAGTCCCAGAGAAATATGGACAGGTTTTAGGCCTAACAATCAGCCCCAGCATTTT

abundance: .
j_gene: TRBJ2-7
d_gene: TRBD1
v_gene: TRBV7-2
CDR3aa: CASSRGQGIDEQYF
CDR3nt: TGTGCCAGCAGCCGGGGACAGGGTATCGACGAGCAGTACTTC